This T cell receptor (beta chain) originates from a study of cytomegalovirus exposure and HLA in healthy donors (dated by TCRdb to 2016 to 2017). For context, the study as a whole: According to an earlier analysis of around 600 of the donors, about 179 million T cells yielded 117 million unique TCR beta sequences and about 300 Gb of sequence data. An early release covering roughly 580 HLA-typed donors comprised 250 to 350 gigabases of sequencing data and some 79 million unique TCR sequences. The genetic ancestry cluster associated with self-reported Caucasian donors included about four fifths of the 398 genotyped donors. The aim of the study was to test whether cataloging public T cell receptors could identify signatures of past pathogen exposure. The study profiled the T cell repertoires of 500 to 800 subjects by immunosequencing and related them to cytomegalovirus serostatus. In addition to the first cohort of 650 to 750 subjects, a separate validation cohort of approximately 130 different subjects was used. To predict cytomegalovirus infection status, the study combined high-throughput TCR immunosequencing, statistical association of individual TCRs with disease status, and machine learning. In a later analysis, previously published TCR beta repertoires from hundreds of donors were re-analyzed and high-resolution HLA genotyping was added so that TCR occurrence patterns could be studied. In the later analysis, no new phenotypic data were used to find candidate immune exposures; instead, reliance was placed on TCR beta sequences and their occurrence across donors. To decide whether each TCR beta V gene segment behaved as functional or pseudogenic, an earlier analysis of some 580 of the donors relied on high-throughput TCR beta sequencing. Donor age, sex, ethnicity and CMV serostatus were compiled together with the repertoire data. A later genetic analysis used genome-wide SNP genotypes for about 65% of the 666 donors, treating that subset as a discovery cohort. All discovery cohort repertoires had been generated using a single sequencing platform. Class I and class II HLA loci were covered by the typing at four-digit resolution. The number of donors typed differed by locus, with 629-630 for A, B, C, DRB1 and DQB1, over 500 for DQA1, 600 to 610 for DPA1, and some 440 for DPB1. Because of strong linkage in the cohort, five DR-DQ haplotypes were treated as single units for association and clustering. Across approximately 400 genotyped donors of the cohort, an average of roughly 200,000 unique TCR beta nucleotide sequences per donor were sequenced, and roughly a sixth of those sequences were non-productive.

The receptor library was made with the immunoSEQ multiplex PCR assay. A mixture of 60 forward primers for TCR Vbeta segments and 13 reverse primers for TCR Jbeta segments was used in the multiplex PCR. Amplification of the CDR3 region of rearranged TCR beta genes was performed with a multiplex PCR assay on genomic DNA. The amplified TCR beta libraries were sequenced on the Illumina HiSeq System as 87-base-pair reads. Concerning the study's data processing: A later analysis tallied tens of millions of unique TCR beta chains across the approximately 670 repertoires, and around 12 million of those chains were shared by two or more donors. Raw reads were error-corrected and collapsed into unique sequences with a nearest-neighbor algorithm that merged closely related sequences to remove PCR and sequencing errors. Alignment of CDR3 sequences to IMGT reference sequences was used to assign V, D and J gene segments. For a sequence to be retained, a match of at least six nucleotides to both a V gene segment and a J gene segment was required. Rearrangements were classified as productive when the CDR3 lacked stop codons and remained in frame with V and J, and all other rearrangements were classified as non-productive. CDR3 was defined by IMGT convention, running from the second conserved V-encoded cysteine to the conserved J-encoded phenylalanine. Sequences without an unambiguous match to a single V gene segment were excluded from the earlier analysis of a few hundred of the donors. In an earlier analysis of 450 to 750 of the donors, a V segment was called functional when productive rearrangements were above 56.7%, and segregating when the standard deviation between donors exceeded 5%. A statistical classification framework was built to diagnose cytomegalovirus status from the catalog of TCR beta chain sequences. In a later analysis, TCR nucleotide sequences were compared against IMGT/GENE-DB human TR gene sequences so that V and J genes could be assigned. A later analysis assigned CDR3 sequences and most-parsimonious VDJ recombination scenarios with the TCRdist pipeline. In a later analysis, each TCR beta chain was defined by its CDR3 amino acid sequence together with its V-gene family, and reads without a unique V-gene family were excluded. To address suspected cross-contamination and a sequencing artifact, a later analysis removed 450 to 700 highly shared, low-generation-probability nucleotide sequences. In a later analysis, a clonal expansion index for each public chain was calculated from normalized within-repertoire ranks of inferred template counts. A later analysis computed generation probabilities with a VDJ recombination model fitted to out-of-frame rearrangements, and checked the results against IGoR. In a later analysis, hypergeometric tests were used to score TCR-TCR, TCR-HLA and TCR-CMV co-occurrence, with a repertoire-size bias correction applied to TCR pairs. To estimate false discovery rates, a later analysis permuted the HLA or CMV assignments 20 times. A later analysis grouped co-occurring TCRs with DBSCAN, adding TCRdist sequence similarity when clustering within HLA-allele-positive subsets. Repertoires with fewer than 30,000 or more than 120,000 public chains, plus five repertoires with anomalous nucleotide sharing, were excluded from co-occurrence clustering. The table comes from immuneACCESS by way of TCRdb, which keeps in-frame sequences with V and J called. Part of the clones is missing from these tables; in studies checked, under half for an unresolved V gene and the rest for unknown reasons. V, J and clone size derive from that table, while D and trimming were established from the DNA sequence. The sample has about 220,000 clones on record, over 65% of them singletons. 0.63% of the sample goes to the ten largest clones.

What the work shows at the level of the full study, not this receptor alone: A later genetic analysis associated a missense DCLRE1C variant with V-gene and J-gene trimming of TCR beta chains, and an independent cohort replicated the association. In the study, roughly 160 TCR beta chains were listed as associated with cytomegalovirus. Because some donors lacked HLA typing at each locus, the association tests relied only on the typed subset. When HLA alleles, especially DR and DQ, strongly co-occurred, attributing TCR associations to individual alleles was difficult. Roughly uniform sequencing depth across donors was assumed in presence/absence analyses, although this assumption may not hold. Because counts were too low, 15 to 20 rarely observed V segments, including chromosome 9 orphons, were excluded from the earlier analysis of under 650 of the donors. The cohort was sequenced for TCR beta chains only, and without alpha or paired-chain data the features that could be detected were limited. In a later analysis, the rate of TCR association differed among HLA loci, with DRB1 alleles having the most associated TCRs and HLA-C alleles having the fewest. In vitro tests confirmed that a few of the cytomegalovirus-associated TCR beta chains recognize cytomegalovirus antigens. In an earlier analysis of a few hundred of the donors, most TCR beta V segments were observed in productive rearrangements about 90% or about 30% of the time, broadly matching IMGT annotations. At a false discovery rate of 0.05, a later analysis linked about 16,000 TCR beta sequences to specific HLA alleles. The sequencing pipeline was judged likely to have produced a cluster of highly shared sequence variants as a technical artifact. In both the original and validation cohorts, the classifier was reported to diagnose cytomegalovirus status with high specificity and sensitivity. Correlated functional status among segregating V segments might be attributable to linkage disequilibrium, but an unknown experimental factor could not be ruled out. The authors suggested that the approach could potentially be extended to other disease states and immunological phenotypes. A further reported finding was that TCR beta sequences accurately predicted the HLA-A and HLA-B alleles for most subjects in the first cohort. CMV serostatus was the only immune exposure information available for the cohort. Compared with the roughly 710-donor mean, donors in an Asian-associated ancestry cluster had fewer N-insertions in productive TCRs, according to a later genetic analysis. Most CMV-associated TCR beta chains appeared to be HLA-restricted in a later analysis, and the HLA associations seemed to be driven largely by CMV exposure. In a later analysis, HLA-associated TCR beta chains showed more clonal expansion and lower generation probabilities than non-associated chains that were equally common. In a later analysis, several top co-occurrence clusters were reported to appear linked to parvovirus B19, influenza, CMV and Epstein-Barr virus. Most TCR sequences were observed very rarely across donors, whereas some public TCRs were present in many individuals.

On this clone: It lacks a known antigen. Base qualities are missing; no much larger clone stands one base away.

The cohort consisted of hundreds of healthy bone marrow donors. All cohort members were sampled while nominally healthy, although unrecorded immune exposures were likely present. The donor tested CMV seronegative, placing the donor among the roughly 340 seronegative members of the cohort. Every donor gave a peripheral blood sample, and the peripheral blood mononuclear cells from that sample were used for TCR beta sequencing. Genomic DNA extraction from the blood cell samples was performed with the Qiagen DNeasy Blood Extraction Kit. What was sequenced was PBMCs. The receptor was derived from a man aged 18 to 29 in good health and CMV-seronegative.

CDR3 sequence: CAWSEAGGNIQYF. The base sequence is TGTGCCTGGAGTGAGGCGGGGGGAAACATTCAGTACTTC. The chain is assembled from TRBV30 and TRBJ2-4, and 8 junctional nucleotides match TRBD2. CDR1 and CDR2, per the germline V gene (reference sequence), are GTSNPN and SVGIG. From cysteine to phenylalanine, the CDR3 is 13 amino acids long. Of all the DNA, just the CDR3 is kept, 39 bases in frame from base 1. Germline trimming: 1 base from V, 6 bases from J; junction bases outside gene matches: 2.